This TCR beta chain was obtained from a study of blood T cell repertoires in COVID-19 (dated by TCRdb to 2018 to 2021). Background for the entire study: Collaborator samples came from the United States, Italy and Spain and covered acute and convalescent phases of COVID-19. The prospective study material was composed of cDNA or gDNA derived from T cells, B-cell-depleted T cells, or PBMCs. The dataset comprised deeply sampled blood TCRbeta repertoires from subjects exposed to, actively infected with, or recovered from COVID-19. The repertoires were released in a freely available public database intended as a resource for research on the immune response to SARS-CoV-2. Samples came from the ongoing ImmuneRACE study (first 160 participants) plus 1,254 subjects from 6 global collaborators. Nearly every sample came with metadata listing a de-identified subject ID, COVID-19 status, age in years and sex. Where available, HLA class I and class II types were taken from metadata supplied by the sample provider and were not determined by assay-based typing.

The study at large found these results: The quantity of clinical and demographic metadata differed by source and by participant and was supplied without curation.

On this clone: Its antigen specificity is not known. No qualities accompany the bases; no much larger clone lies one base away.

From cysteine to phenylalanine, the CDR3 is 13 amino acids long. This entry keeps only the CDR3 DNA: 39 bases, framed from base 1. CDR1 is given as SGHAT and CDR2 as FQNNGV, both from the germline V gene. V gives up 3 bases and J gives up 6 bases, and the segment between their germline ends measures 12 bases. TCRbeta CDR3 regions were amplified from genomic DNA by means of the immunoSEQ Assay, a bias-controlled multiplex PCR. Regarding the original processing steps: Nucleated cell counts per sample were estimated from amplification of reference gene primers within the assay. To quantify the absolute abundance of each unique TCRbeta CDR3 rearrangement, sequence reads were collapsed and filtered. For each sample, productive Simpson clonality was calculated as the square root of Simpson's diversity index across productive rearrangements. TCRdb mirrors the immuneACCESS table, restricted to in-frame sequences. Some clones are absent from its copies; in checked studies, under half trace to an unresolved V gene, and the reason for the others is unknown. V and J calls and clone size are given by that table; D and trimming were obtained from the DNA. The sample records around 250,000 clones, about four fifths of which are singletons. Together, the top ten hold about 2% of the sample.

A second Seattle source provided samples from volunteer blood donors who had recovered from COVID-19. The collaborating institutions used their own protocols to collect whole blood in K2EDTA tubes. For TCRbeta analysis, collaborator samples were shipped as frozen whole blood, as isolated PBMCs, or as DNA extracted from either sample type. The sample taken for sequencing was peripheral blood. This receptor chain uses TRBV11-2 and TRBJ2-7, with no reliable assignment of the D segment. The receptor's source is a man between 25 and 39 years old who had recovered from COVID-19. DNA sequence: TGTGCCAGCAGCTTTAGGCAGGTCAGCGAGCAGTACTTC. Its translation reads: CASSFRQVSEQYF.